Only one count was recorded for the clone carrying this T cell receptor (beta chain). Sequencing of TCR beta covered CD8+ and CD4+ T cells obtained from blood. The multiple sclerosis controls were treatment-naive patients, and their relapsing-remitting disease was stable or active. Negative isolation was used for CD8+ and CD4+ T cells and FACS enrichment for TEMRA cells. This entry belongs to a study of CD8 T cells in Susac syndrome. CDR3 size: 15 residues. Trimming cost V 5 bases and J 0 bases; bases outside gene matches: 7. Germline V gene sequence: CDR1 DFQATT, CDR2 SNEGSKA (reference sequence). Random hexamers were used to reverse transcribe the RNA input (roughly 0.5 to 1 ug). The amplification used immunoSEQ multiplex PCR on TCR beta CDR3; it spanned 54 Vbeta and 13 Jbeta. TCRdb called the immunoSEQ multiplex PCR reads again in MiXCR, with one record for every CDR3 protein. The table records approximately 200,000 distinct CDR3 sequences, roughly 95% of them present only once.

The sequenced sample was CD4+ T cells from PBMCs. This chain joins TRBV20-1 and TRBJ2-1; 7 bases align to TRBD2. This TCR derives from a human donor with multiple sclerosis. The CDR3 coding sequence is TGCAGTGCTCGACCTAGCGGCCCCTCCTACAATGAGCAGTTCTTC. Translated, it gives CSARPSGPSYNEQFF.